This TCR beta chain was recovered during a study of graft-versus-host responses after intestinal transplantation. At the level of the study: Those transplanted obtained multivisceral, liver-intestinal, or isolated intestinal grafts. Among the recipients, all got anti-thymocyte globulin induction and then tacrolimus and steroids for around 3 years.

V was cut by 4 bases and J by 0 bases, with 9 bases left in between. CDR1 is SQVTM, CDR2 ANQGSEA, per germline. The CDR3 length is 13 residues. Study results and caveats: Allograft graft-versus-host to host-versus-graft clonal ratios ran high in patients with graft-donor T cell macrochimerism. There were GvH clones found in recipient marrow, and some of them appeared first in ileum or blood.

Assay: immunoSEQ multiplex PCR; the TCRdb copy retains only in-frame clones and omits some. Counted here are approximately 100,000 clones, about nine tenths occurring once; the ten biggest clones make up roughly 0.099%. This clone was detected only a few times. Its antigen remains unidentified. The genes are TRBV29-1 and TRBJ1-1, with a weak D call TRBD1 (6 bases). This specimen was unstimulated CD4+ T cells sorted from spleen or lymph node cells, taken before intestinal transplant. This TCR was sampled from a human donor who received an intestinal transplant. DNA of the CDR3: TGCAGCGTTGGACAGGTTCTGAACACTGAAGCTTTCTTT. It codes for CSVGQVLNTEAFF.